Listed below are T cell receptor beta chains from one sample, sequenced in a study of T cell responses to AZD1222 COVID-19 vaccine. The assay was immunoSEQ multiplex PCR, and TCRdb's table has in-frame clones only and misses some. The sample carries 90,000 to 150,000 clones, around nine tenths recorded once. The sample in question was peripheral blood, obtained on day 0 of AZD1222 vaccination. Source of these receptors: an adult in good health. Both conserved end residues are part of each CDR3. A D gene is named only where the DNA matches it firmly.

D gene	V gene	J gene	CDR3 protein	CDR3 DNA
TRBD2	TRBV5-4	TRBJ2-1	CASSLAFGSGSPSSYNEQFF	TGTGCCAGCAGCTTGGCCTTCGGTAGCGGGAGCCCCAGCTCCTACAATGAGCAGTTCTTC
.	TRBV18	TRBJ2-6	CASSPPSGANVLTF	TGTGCCAGCTCACCACCGTCTGGGGCCAACGTCCTGACTTTC
.	TRBV11-2	TRBJ2-2	CASSLERTNTGELFF	TGTGCCAGCAGCTTAGAGCGGACTAACACCGGGGAGCTGTTTTTT
.	TRBV12-1	TRBJ1-2	CASSFAKLGVGYTF	TGTGCCAGCAGCTTTGCGAAATTAGGGGTTGGCTACACCTTC
.	TRBV21-1	TRBJ2-2	CATRGQGGSNTGELFF	TGTGCCACCCGGGGACAGGGGGGATCGAACACCGGGGAGCTGTTTTTT
TRBD1	TRBV7-9	TRBJ1-2	CASSLGQGRDYGYTF	TGTGCCAGCAGCCTAGGACAGGGTAGGGACTATGGCTACACCTTC
.	TRBV27	TRBJ1-2	CASSPPGRQGGYYGYTF	TGTGCCAGCAGTCCACCGGGCCGACAAGGGGGGTACTATGGCTACACCTTC
.	TRBV18	TRBJ1-1	CASSLDRQNTEAFF	TGTGCCAGCTCCCTCGACAGGCAGAACACTGAAGCTTTCTTT
.	TRBV7-9	TRBJ2-2	CASSFQANTGELFF	TGTGCCAGCAGCTTCCAAGCGAACACCGGGGAGCTGTTTTTT
TRBD2	TRBV30	TRBJ2-7	CAWRTSGRIGEQYF	TGTGCCTGGCGGACTAGCGGGAGAATAGGCGAGCAGTACTTC
TRBD1	TRBV7-2	TRBJ1-1	CASSFGRGHLTEAFF	TGTGCCAGCAGCTTCGGCAGGGGGCATTTAACTGAAGCTTTCTTT
TRBD2	TRBV28	TRBJ2-1	CASSPVGAGVREQFF	TGTGCCAGCAGTCCCGTTGGAGCGGGAGTTCGTGAGCAGTTCTTC
.	TRBV6-5	TRBJ1-2	CASSYSFGGYTF	TGTGCCAGCAGTTACAGTTTTGGTGGCTACACCTTC
.	TRBV2	TRBJ1-1	CAKQSDTEAFF	TGTGCCAAACAAAGCGACACTGAAGCTTTCTTT
TRBD1	TRBV12-3/TRBV12-4	TRBJ1-1	CASRQGGNTEAFF	TGTGCCAGCCGACAGGGCGGTAACACTGAAGCTTTCTTT
.	TRBV5-4	TRBJ1-2	CASSLGQPYNYGYTF	TGTGCCAGCAGCTTGGGACAGCCCTACAACTATGGCTACACCTTC
.	TRBV14	TRBJ2-5	CASSQELGAGETQYF	TGTGCCAGCAGCCAAGAATTGGGGGCGGGAGAGACCCAGTACTTC
.	TRBV10-1	TRBJ2-1	CASSRSSYNEQFF	TGCGCCAGCAGTAGGAGCTCCTACAATGAGCAGTTCTTC
.	TRBV9	TRBJ2-3	CASTEDQGLSTDTQYF	TGTGCCAGCACTGAAGACCAGGGCCTCAGCACAGATACGCAGTATTTT
.	TRBV5-8	TRBJ2-5	CASSLGMVAEPETQYF	TGTGCCAGCAGCTTGGGAATGGTTGCCGAACCCGAGACCCAGTACTTC
.	TRBV13	TRBJ1-6	CASSLSTGPSYNSPLHF	TGTGCCAGCAGCTTATCAACAGGACCCTCCTATAATTCACCCCTCCACTTT
.	TRBV5-4	TRBJ1-3	CASSLSGTFAGNTIYF	TGTGCCAGCAGCTTGAGTGGGACGTTTGCTGGAAACACCATATATTTT
.	TRBV5-4	TRBJ2-1	CASSAGEARPIYNEQFF	TGTGCCAGCAGCGCTGGGGAGGCCAGACCTATATACAATGAGCAGTTCTTC